The 5 T cell receptor beta chains in this list originate from one sample, sequenced in a study of response to subunit inactivated influenza vaccine. MiXCR was run by TCRdb on the RT-PCR reads, yielding one entry per CDR3 protein. The sample has about 310,000 distinct CDR3 sequences, about a fifth seen once; the top ten hold roughly 10%. Specimen: PBMCs from blood, collected 21 months after vaccination. The receptor source for this set is a man aged 50 to 75 who received an inactivated influenza vaccine.

J is TRBJ2-2 and V is TRBV12-3 or TRBV12-4; D not certain. The CDR3 loop spans 14 amino acids. V was trimmed by 6 bases and J by 0 bases, leaving 8 bases between them. The CDR3 here is CASRTNANTGELFF. The CDR3 DNA reads TGTGCCAGCAGGACCAACGCGAACACCGGGGAGCTGTTTTTT.

Turning to this clonotype: Germline is not matched at one junction end, which may reflect a read error. V is TRBV5-1 and J is TRBJ2-6; possible D gene TRBD1, 5 bases. Germline-derived CDR1 and CDR2 are SGHRS and YFSETQ. This CDR3 has 14 amino acids. The CDR3 coding sequence is TGCGCCAGCACCCAAGGCTCTGGGGCCAACGCCCTGACTTTC. Translated: CASTQGSGANALTF.

This clonotype has ten or more counts. This chain connects TRBV29-1 to TRBJ1-6, with 9 bases that match TRBD1. Per germline, CDR1 SQVTM and CDR2 ANQGSEA. The V segment lost 7 bases and the J segment 3 bases; nucleotides outside the gene matches: 7. This CDR3 region has 15 residues. This CDR3 reads CSARTGDNYNSPLHF. CDR3 sequence (DNA): TGCAGCGCCCGGACAGGGGATAACTATAATTCACCCCTCCACTTT. Looking up the rest from reference TRBV29-1 and TRBJ1-6 gives the full variable domain: SAVISQKPSRDICQRGTSLTIQCQVDSQVTMMFWYRQQPGQSLTLIATANQGSEATYESGFVIDKFPISRPNLTFSTLTVSNMSPEDSSIYLCSARTGDNYNSPLHFGNGTRLTVT.

This clonotype turned up a few times. This sequence joins TRBV2 and TRBJ2-5, with D perhaps TRBD2 (6 bases). V was trimmed by 0 bases and J by 4 bases, leaving 9 bases between them. This CDR3 comprises 14 residues. The germline V gene encodes CDR1 SNHLY and CDR2 FYNNEI. This chain's CDR3 is CASSEAGLAETQYF. The CDR3 coding sequence is TGTGCCAGCAGTGAAGCGGGACTTGCAGAGACCCAGTACTTC.

There are a few counts of this clonotype. This chain uses TRBV4-1 with TRBJ1-1; TRBD1 matches 8 bases. Trimming removed 3 bases from V and 7 bases from J; junction bases left unmatched: 25. Germline V gene lookup returns CDR1 MGHRA and CDR2 YSYEKL. This CDR3 has 20 residues. The CDR3 spells CASSHATGASFLFSRNEAFF. The CDR3 DNA is TGCGCCAGCAGCCATGCGACAGGGGCCTCATTCTTATTTTCGAGGAATGAAGCTTTCTTT.